This T cell receptor beta chain is drawn from a study of graft-versus-host responses after intestinal transplantation. Libraries were prepared by immunoSEQ multiplex PCR; TCRdb keeps only in-frame clonotypes and omits some of them. The sample consists of more than 95,000 clones, about 90% of them appearing once. Study-level results: GvH clonotypes were identified within recipient marrow, with a subset emerging first in ileum or blood.

The CDR3 has 14 amino acids. Looked up from germline, CDR1 is SGHRS and CDR2 is YFSETQ. Trimming at V came to 3 bases and at J to 4 bases, leaving 5 bases not matched to a gene. This clone has a single count. Antigen: not known. This sample comprised unstimulated CD4+ T cells sorted from spleen or lymph node cells, obtained before intestinal transplant. This receptor was taken from a human donor who received an intestinal transplant. The V gene is TRBV5-1, the J gene TRBJ2-3; the match to TRBD1 covers 7 bases. The CDR3 loop reads CASSSGQKPDTQYF. Here the CDR3 DNA reads TGCGCCAGCAGCTCGGGACAGAAACCAGATACGCAGTATTTT.